One and the same sample provided the 15 T cell receptor beta chains below, sequenced in a study of T cell repertoires in cytomegalovirus infection. Each CDR3 protein is one row after TCRdb ran MiXCR on the reads. The sample includes under 800,000 distinct CDR3 sequences, roughly a quarter of them seen just once. The specimen sequenced was CD8+ T cells from PBMCs. These TCRs come from a human donor in good health (CMV status not recorded). Some clones in this sample may be carry-over from other donors' samples.

The chain has TRBV12-5 and TRBJ1-2; tentatively, D is TRBD1 (5 bases). Deletions cut 2 bases from V and 0 bases from J, with 16 bases between. Germline CDR1 LGHNT, CDR2 FRNRAP. This CDR3 spans 17 amino acids. CDR3 sequence reads: CASGLYDQGKANYGYTF. The CDR3 DNA follows: TGTGCTAGTGGTTTGTACGACCAGGGAAAAGCTAACTATGGCTACACCTTC.

Ten or more counts support this clonotype. V gene TRBV28 combines with J gene TRBJ2-2, with unresolved D. The CDR3 loop spans 15 amino acids. In germline, CDR1 is MDHEN, CDR2 SYDVKM. Trimming stripped 3 bases from V and 2 bases from J, with 10 bases between. The CDR3 DNA is TGTGCCAGCAGTTTTGGCGTGTCCAACACCGGGGAGCTGTTTTTT. It yields the protein CASSFGVSNTGELFF.

This clonotype was recorded a few times. The chain couples TRBV20-1 to TRBJ1-2; tentatively, D is TRBD1 (5 bases). Germline CDR1 is DFQATT and CDR2 is SNEGSKA (reference sequence). The CDR3 runs 10 residues. V was trimmed by 5 bases and J by 7 bases, leaving 8 bases between them. The CDR3 region has the DNA TGCAGTGCTTGGACAATTGGCTACACCTTC. Its protein product is CSAWTIGYTF.

In regard to this clonotype: This clone may be a read error of a much larger clone one base away. The J gene is TRBJ1-2, the V gene TRBV19, with D perhaps TRBD1 (5 bases). Germline loops: CDR1 LNHDA, CDR2 SQIVND (reference sequence). This CDR3 is 11 amino acids long. In nucleotides, the CDR3 is TGTGTCGGAGGGGCACGGCATGGCTACACCTTC. Its protein is CVGGARHGYTF.

V is TRBV7-9 and J is TRBJ1-1, with D uncertain. Trimming removed 5 bases from V and 6 bases from J, with 16 bases in between. This CDR3 is built from 14 residues. Germline V gene sequence: CDR1 SEHNR, CDR2 FQNEAQ (reference sequence). The DNA of the CDR3 is TGTGCCAGCAGCCCCGTTGGGCGAAGCTCTGAAGCTTTCTTT. Amino acid sequence: CASSPVGRSSEAFF. Complete variable domain (other parts from reference TRBV7-9 and TRBJ1-1): DTGVSQNPRHKITKRGQNVTFRCDPISEHNRLYWYRQTLGQGPEFLTYFQNEAQLEKSRLLSDRFSAERPKGSFSTLEIQRTEQGDSAMYLCASSPVGRSSEAFFGQGTRLTVV.

This clonotype was counted many times. The gene calls are TRBV7-2 and TRBJ1-2; tentatively, D is TRBD1 (5 bases). Germline loops: CDR1 SGHTA, CDR2 FQGNSA. The CDR3 runs to 13 residues. V was shortened by 6 bases and J by 8 bases, with 16 bases between the two germline ends. This CDR3 is CASSSDGTPGYTF. CDR3 DNA: TGTGCCAGCAGTTCCGACGGGACCCCCGGCTACACCTTC.

The V call is TRBV12-5, the J call TRBJ1-1; the match to TRBD1 covers 7 bases. Losses at the gene ends were 3 bases for V and 1 base for J; bases not matched to a gene: 17. This CDR3 is built from 19 residues. Germline loops: CDR1 LGHNT, CDR2 FRNRAP. CDR3 sequence reads: CASGFTPIDRAGGNTEAFF. The CDR3 coding sequence is TGTGCTAGTGGTTTTACCCCCATTGACCGGGCAGGGGGGAACACTGAAGCTTTCTTT.

This clonotype has just a few counts. The chain recombines TRBV5-6 with TRBJ2-1, with 7 bases fitting TRBD2. The V and J ends lost 10 bases and 5 bases, in that order; junction bases with no gene match: 6. This CDR3 is built from 12 residues. From germline, CDR1 is SGHDT and CDR2 YYEEEE. The CDR3 protein is CASWGGDNEQFF. The CDR3 DNA is TGTGCCTCCTGGGGAGGGGACAATGAGCAGTTCTTC.

The table lists this clonotype with many counts. The chain combines TRBV7-9 with TRBJ1-1; D possibly corresponds to TRBD1 (5 bases). This CDR3 region has 16 residues. V lost 3 bases to trimming and J lost 2 bases, with 16 bases between them. Germline CDR1 and CDR2: SEHNR and FQNEAQ (reference sequence). CDR3: CASSFGGHWGNTEAFF. The DNA of the CDR3 is TGTGCCAGCAGCTTTGGCGGACACTGGGGAAACACTGAAGCTTTCTTT.

This clonotype was seen repeatedly, ten times or more. V is TRBV28 and J is TRBJ1-1; D is uncertain. From germline, CDR1 is MDHEN and CDR2 SYDVKM. V was shortened by 7 bases and J by 2 bases, with 14 bases between the two germline ends. CDR3 length equals 14 residues. The CDR3 DNA sequence: TGTGCCAGCAAGATCGCGATTCCAAACACTGAAGCTTTCTTT. Translating gives CASKIAIPNTEAFF.

V and J are TRBV13 and TRBJ2-4; D is perhaps TRBD1 or TRBD2 (5 bases each). The CDR3 has 18 amino acids. V was trimmed by 7 bases and J by 0 bases, leaving 22 bases between them. Germline V gene sequence: CDR1 PRHDT, CDR2 FYEKMQ (reference sequence). The CDR3 DNA reads TGTGCCAGCACCAAAACGAACTTGGGGGTACTAGCCAAAAACATTCAGTACTTC. Translating gives CASTKTNLGVLAKNIQYF.

The sample holds many counts of this clonotype. This chain connects TRBV7-2 to TRBJ1-5, with D unresolved. Trimming removed 4 bases at V and 6 bases at J, with 13 bases between. The CDR3 loop spans 14 amino acids. Per germline, CDR1 SGHTA and CDR2 FQGNSA. CDR3 in DNA: TGTGCCAGCAGCTCCCTGCAGGCGAGTCAGCCCCAGCATTTT. It codes for CASSSLQASQPQHF.

The J gene is TRBJ1-2, the V gene TRBV12-3 or TRBV12-4; D is possibly TRBD1 (5 bases). Deletions cut 3 bases from V and 0 bases from J, with 8 bases between. The CDR3 contains 14 residues. CDR3 sequence: CASSFTQANYGYTF. The CDR3 DNA follows: TGTGCCAGCAGTTTTACACAGGCTAACTATGGCTACACCTTC.

Comments on this clonotype: A much larger clone sits a single nucleotide away, making a read error possible. The chain has TRBV7-2 and TRBJ2-1, with 8 bases fitting TRBD1. With V trimmed by 1 base and J by 4 bases, 15 bases remained unmatched. The CDR3 has 19 amino acids. Germline CDR1 and CDR2: SGHTA and FQGNSA. The CDR3 spells CASSLDASPWTGTYNEQFF. The CDR3 DNA is TGTGCCAGCAGCTTAGATGCCTCCCCGTGGACAGGGACGTACAATGAGCAGTTCTTC.

This clonotype was counted ten times or more. This sequence joins TRBV7-9 and TRBJ2-5; 7 nucleotides line up with TRBD2. V dropped 4 bases and J dropped 4; count of bases not matched to a gene: 3. The length of the CDR3 is 13 residues. Germline values: CDR1 SEHNR, CDR2 FQNEAQ (reference sequence). The CDR3 spells CASSWTSRETQYF. DNA for the CDR3: TGTGCCAGCAGCTGGACTAGTCGAGAGACCCAGTACTTC.